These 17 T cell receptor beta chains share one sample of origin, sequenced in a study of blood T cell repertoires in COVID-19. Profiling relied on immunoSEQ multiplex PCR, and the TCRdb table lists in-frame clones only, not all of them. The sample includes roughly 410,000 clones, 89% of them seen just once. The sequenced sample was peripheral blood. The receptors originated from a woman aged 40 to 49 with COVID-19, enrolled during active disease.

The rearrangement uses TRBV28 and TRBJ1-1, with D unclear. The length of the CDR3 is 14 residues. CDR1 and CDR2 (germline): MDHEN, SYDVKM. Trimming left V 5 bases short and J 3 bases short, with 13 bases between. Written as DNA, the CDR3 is TGTGCCAGCAGTGGCGTGGAGGCCTACACTGAAGCTTTCTTT. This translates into CASSGVEAYTEAFF.

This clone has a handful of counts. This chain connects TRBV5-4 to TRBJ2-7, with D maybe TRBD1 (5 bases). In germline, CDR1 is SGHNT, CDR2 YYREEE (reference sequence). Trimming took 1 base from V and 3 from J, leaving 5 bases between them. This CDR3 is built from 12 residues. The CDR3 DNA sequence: TGTGCCAGCAGCTTGACAGGCTACGAGCAGTACTTC. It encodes CASSLTGYEQYF.

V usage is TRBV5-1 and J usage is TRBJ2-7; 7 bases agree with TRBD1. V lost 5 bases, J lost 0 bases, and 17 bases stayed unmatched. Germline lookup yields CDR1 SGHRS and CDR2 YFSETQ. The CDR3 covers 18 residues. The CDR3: CASSPPRRQGARSYEQYF. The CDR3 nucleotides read TGCGCCAGCAGTCCGCCCCGGCGACAGGGAGCTCGCTCCTACGAGCAGTACTTC.

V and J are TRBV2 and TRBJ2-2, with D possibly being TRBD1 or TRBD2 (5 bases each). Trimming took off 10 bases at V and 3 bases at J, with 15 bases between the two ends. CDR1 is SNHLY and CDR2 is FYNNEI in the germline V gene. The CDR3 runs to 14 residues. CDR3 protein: CANRPGLHTGELFF. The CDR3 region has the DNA TGTGCCAACAGGCCGGGGTTGCACACCGGGGAGCTGTTTTTT.

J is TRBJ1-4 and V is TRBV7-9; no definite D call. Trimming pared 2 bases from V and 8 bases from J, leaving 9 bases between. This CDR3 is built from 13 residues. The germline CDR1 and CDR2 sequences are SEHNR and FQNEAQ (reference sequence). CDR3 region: CASSLPYSEKLFF. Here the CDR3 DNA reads TGTGCCAGCAGCTTACCGTACAGCGAAAAACTGTTTTTT. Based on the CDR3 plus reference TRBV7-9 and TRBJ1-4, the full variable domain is DTGVSQNPRHKITKRGQNVTFRCDPISEHNRLYWYRQTLGQGPEFLTYFQNEAQLEKSRLLSDRFSAERPKGSFSTLEIQRTEQGDSAMYLCASSLPYSEKLFFGSGTQLSVL.

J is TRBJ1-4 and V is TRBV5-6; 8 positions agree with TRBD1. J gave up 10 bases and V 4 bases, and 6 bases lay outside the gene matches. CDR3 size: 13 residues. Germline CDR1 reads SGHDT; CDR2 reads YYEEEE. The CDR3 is CASSPDRAGKLFF. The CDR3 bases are TGTGCCAGCAGCCCGGACAGGGCTGGAAAACTGTTTTTT.

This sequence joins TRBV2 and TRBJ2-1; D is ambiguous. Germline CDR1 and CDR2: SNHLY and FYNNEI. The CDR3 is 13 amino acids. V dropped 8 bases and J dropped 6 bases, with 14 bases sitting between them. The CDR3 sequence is CASDQFPGNEQFF. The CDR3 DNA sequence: TGTGCCAGCGATCAGTTTCCGGGCAATGAGCAGTTCTTC.

The CDR3 spells CASSLGSTSSAYQETQYF. The DNA of the CDR3 is TGTGCCAGCAGCCTTGGTTCGACTAGCTCGGCGTACCAAGAGACCCAGTACTTC. The V call is TRBV27, the J call TRBJ2-5; 7 nucleotides align to TRBD2. This CDR3 has 18 residues. Germline V gene data show CDR1 as MNHEY and CDR2 as SMNVEV (reference sequence). V lost 6 bases, J lost 0 bases, and 16 bases stayed unmatched.

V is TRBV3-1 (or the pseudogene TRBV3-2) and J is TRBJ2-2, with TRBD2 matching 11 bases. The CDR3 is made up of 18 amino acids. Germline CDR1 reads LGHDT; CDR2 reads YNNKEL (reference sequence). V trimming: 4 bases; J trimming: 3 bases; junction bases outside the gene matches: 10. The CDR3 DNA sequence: TGTGCCAGCAGCCCGTCGACTAGCGGGATAAGCGACACCGGGGAGCTGTTTTTT. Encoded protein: CASSPSTSGISDTGELFF.

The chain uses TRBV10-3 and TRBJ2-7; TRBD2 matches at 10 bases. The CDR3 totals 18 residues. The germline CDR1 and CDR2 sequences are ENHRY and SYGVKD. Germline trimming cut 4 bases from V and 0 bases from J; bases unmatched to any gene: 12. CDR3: CAISGQAGGPGGSYEQYF. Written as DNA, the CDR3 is TGTGCCATCAGTGGGCAAGCGGGAGGGCCGGGGGGCTCCTACGAGCAGTACTTC.

For the CDR3, the DNA is TGTGCCAGCAGTTACCACCTAATGGGGGCGAACACTGAAGCTTTCTTT. This translates into CASSYHLMGANTEAFF. The V and J genes are TRBV6-2 or TRBV6-3 and TRBJ1-1; TRBD1 is a possible D gene (6 bases). The CDR3 sequence is 16 residues long. Germline CDR1 reads MNHEY; CDR2 reads SVGEGT. V lost 2 bases, J lost 1 base, and 14 bases lay in between.

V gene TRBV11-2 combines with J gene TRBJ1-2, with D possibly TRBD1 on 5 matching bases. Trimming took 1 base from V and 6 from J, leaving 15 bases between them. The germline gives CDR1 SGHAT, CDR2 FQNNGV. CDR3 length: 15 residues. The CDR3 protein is CASSLVAAGDHGYTF. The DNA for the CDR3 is TGTGCCAGCAGCTTAGTTGCCGCGGGGGACCATGGCTACACCTTC.

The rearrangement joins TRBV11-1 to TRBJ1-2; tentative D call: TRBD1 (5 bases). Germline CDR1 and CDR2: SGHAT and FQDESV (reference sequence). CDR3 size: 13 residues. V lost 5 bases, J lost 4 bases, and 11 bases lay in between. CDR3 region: CASSADTGYGYTF. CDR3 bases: TGTGCCAGCAGCGCGGACACGGGCTATGGCTACACCTTC.

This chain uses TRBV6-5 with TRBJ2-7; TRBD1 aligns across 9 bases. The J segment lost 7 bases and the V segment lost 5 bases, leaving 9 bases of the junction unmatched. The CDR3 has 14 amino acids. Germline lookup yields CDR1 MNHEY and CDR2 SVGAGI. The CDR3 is CASSPGTGLEEQYF. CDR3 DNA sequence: TGTGCCAGCAGTCCCGGGACAGGGTTGGAAGAGCAGTACTTC.

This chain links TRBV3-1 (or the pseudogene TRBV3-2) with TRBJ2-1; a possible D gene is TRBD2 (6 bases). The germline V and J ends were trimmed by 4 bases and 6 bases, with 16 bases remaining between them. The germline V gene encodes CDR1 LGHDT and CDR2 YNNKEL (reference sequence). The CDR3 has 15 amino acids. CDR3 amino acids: CASSPTTVEGNEQFF. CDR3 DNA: TGTGCCAGCAGCCCGACGACAGTGGAGGGCAATGAGCAGTTCTTC.

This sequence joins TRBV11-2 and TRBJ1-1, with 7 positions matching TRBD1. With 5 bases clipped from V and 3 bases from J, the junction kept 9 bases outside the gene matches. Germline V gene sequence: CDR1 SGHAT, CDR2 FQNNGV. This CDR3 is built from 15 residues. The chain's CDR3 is CASSIYRGRDTEAFF. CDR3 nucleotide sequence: TGTGCCAGCAGCATCTACAGGGGACGGGACACTGAAGCTTTCTTT.

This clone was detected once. Here the CDR3 DNA reads TGTGCCAGCAGCCCATTGGACAGGGTGGACACTGAAGCTTTCTTT. Translated: CASSPLDRVDTEAFF. V usage is TRBV9 and J usage is TRBJ1-1, with 8 bases lining up with TRBD1. This CDR3 region has 15 residues. Looked up from germline, CDR1 is SGDLS and CDR2 is YYNGEE. The junction had 8 bases not matched to a gene; V was cut back by 4 bases and J by 3 bases.